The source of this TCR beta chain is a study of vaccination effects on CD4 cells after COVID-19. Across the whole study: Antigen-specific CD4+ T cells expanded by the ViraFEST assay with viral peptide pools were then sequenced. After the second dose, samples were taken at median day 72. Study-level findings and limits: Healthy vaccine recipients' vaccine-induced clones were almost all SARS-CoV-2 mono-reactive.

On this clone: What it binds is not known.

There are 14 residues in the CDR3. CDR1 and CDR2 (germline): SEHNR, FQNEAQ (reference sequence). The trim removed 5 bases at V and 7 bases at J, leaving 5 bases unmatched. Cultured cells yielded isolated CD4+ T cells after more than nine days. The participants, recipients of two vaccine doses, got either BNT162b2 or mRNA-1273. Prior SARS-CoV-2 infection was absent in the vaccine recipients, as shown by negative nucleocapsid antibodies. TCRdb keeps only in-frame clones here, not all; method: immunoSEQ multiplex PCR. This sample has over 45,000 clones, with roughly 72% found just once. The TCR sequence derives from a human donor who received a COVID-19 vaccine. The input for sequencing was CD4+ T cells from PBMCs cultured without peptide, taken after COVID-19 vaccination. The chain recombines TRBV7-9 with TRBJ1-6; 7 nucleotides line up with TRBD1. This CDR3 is CASSPGTVNSPLHF. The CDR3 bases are TGTGCCAGCAGCCCGGGGACAGTAAATTCACCCCTCCACTTT.